A single TCR beta chain is shown here with its context. Antigen unknown. Germline V CDR1 and CDR2: SGHVS, FNYEAQ. The CDR3 has 13 amino acids. Trimming at V came to 5 bases and at J to 6 bases, leaving 2 bases not matched to a gene. The source of the sample is a study of cytomegalovirus exposure and HLA in healthy donors. Use of 60 Vbeta and 13 Jbeta primers characterized the PCR. The assay was immunoSEQ multiplex PCR, and TCRdb's table has in-frame clones only and misses some. The sample contains roughly 43,000 clones, roughly 60% of which appear only once. Study findings and constraints: In a later analysis, V- and J-gene trimming of beta chains associated with a DCLRE1C missense variant, replicated independently. Earlier analysis looked at TCR beta V segments, and most were productive about 87% or about 30% of the time. Across all donors, roughly uniform sequencing depth was an assumption of the presence/absence analyses. When the data were analyzed later, several of the most significant clusters appeared to be linked to common viral pathogens.

The chain is built from TRBV7-6 and TRBJ2-3; 10 bases agree with TRBD2. Sample: PBMCs. The source of this sequence is a human donor in good health. The CDR3 reads CASSRAGGDTQYF. CDR3 nucleotides: TGTGCCAGCAGCCGAGCGGGGGGGGATACGCAGTATTTT.